The 29 T cell receptor beta chains given below trace back to one sample, sequenced in a study of control samples from healthy donors and cancer patients (dated by TCRdb to 2020 to 2021). Library prep was done by the immunoSEQ multiplex PCR assay. As stored in TCRdb, this immuneACCESS dataset retains in-frame rearrangements with V and J assigned. A fraction of the clones does not appear; measured against another copy, unresolved V genes explain less than half of the discrepancy, and the remainder lacks a known reason. The sample data list 110,000 to 150,000 clones, and 89% of these were observed just once. Of the sample, 4.9% falls within the top ten clones. The sample comprised blood. All receptors derive from a man aged 25 to 40 in good health.

V gene TRBV5-8 combines with J gene TRBJ1-1, with D maybe TRBD1 (6 bases). The V gene's germline CDR1 is SGHTS and CDR2 YDEGEE. The CDR3 loop spans 13 amino acids. V lost 4 bases, J lost 6 bases, and 13 bases lay in between. CDR3 coding DNA: TGTGCCAGCAGCCCCGACAGGCCCCCTGAAGCTTTCTTT. This gives the protein CASSPDRPPEAFF. The full variable domain, completed using reference TRBV5-8 and TRBJ1-1, is EAGVTQSPTHLIKTRGQQATLRCSPISGHTSVYWYQQALGLGLQFLLWYDEGEERNRGNFPPRFSGRQFPNYSSELNVNALELEDSALYLCASSPDRPPEAFFGQGTRLTVV.

This clone was counted a few times. The chain links TRBV5-4 to TRBJ2-3; D is possibly TRBD2 (6 bases). V dropped 3 bases and J dropped 1 base, with 6 bases sitting between them. This CDR3 is 13 amino acids long. The germline V gene has CDR1 SGHNT and CDR2 YYREEE (reference sequence). The chain's CDR3 is CASSWGGTDTQYF. Written as DNA, the CDR3 is TGTGCCAGCAGCTGGGGGGGCACAGATACGCAGTATTTT.

The J gene is TRBJ2-2, the V gene TRBV7-8; the D gene could be TRBD1 or TRBD2 (5 bases each). The V end lost 3 bases, the J end lost 0 bases, and 23 bases lay between the germline ends. Germline V gene lookup returns CDR1 SGHVS and CDR2 FQNEAQ. The CDR3 runs 20 residues. CDR3 sequence reads: CASSFRMGQGVKPNTGELFF. The CDR3, as DNA: TGTGCCAGCAGCTTTCGTATGGGCCAGGGAGTAAAACCGAACACCGGGGAGCTGTTTTTT.

This chain joins TRBV15 and TRBJ2-7; maybe TRBD1 (5 bases). CDR3 length equals 13 residues. Germline V gives CDR1 LNHNV, CDR2 YYDKDF (reference sequence). V gave up 0 bases and J gave up 5 bases, with 8 bases separating them. The CDR3 bases are TGTGCCACCAGCAGAGAACAGGTGAACGAGCAGTACTTC. The encoded protein is CATSREQVNEQYF.

The chain links TRBV3-1 (or the pseudogene TRBV3-2) to TRBJ2-5, with D maybe TRBD1 (5 bases). Trimming took 8 bases from V and 1 from J, leaving 11 bases between them. The CDR3 is 13 residues long. Germline-derived CDR1 and CDR2 are LGHDT and YNNKEL (reference sequence). The CDR3 reads CASGSGPQETQYF. As DNA, the CDR3 is TGTGCCAGCGGTTCAGGGCCCCAAGAGACCCAGTACTTC.

The V call is TRBV5-8, the J call TRBJ1-1; possibly TRBD1 for D (5 bases). From germline, CDR1 is SGHTS and CDR2 YDEGEE. The CDR3 is made up of 16 amino acids. Between the trimmed V and J ends, which lost 2 bases and 0 bases, there was a span of 14 bases. The CDR3 protein is CASSFPVGRMNTEAFF. The DNA of the CDR3 is TGTGCCAGCAGCTTTCCCGTGGGACGTATGAACACTGAAGCTTTCTTT.

This sequence joins TRBV28 and TRBJ2-3, with TRBD1 identical over 7 bases. Germline CDR1 and CDR2: MDHEN and SYDVKM. The CDR3 is made up of 13 amino acids. With 6 bases clipped from V and 6 bases from J, the junction kept 6 bases outside the gene matches. The CDR3 region has the DNA TGTGCCAGCAGCAACACAGGGGATGATACGCAGTATTTT. Translating gives CASSNTGDDTQYF.

J is TRBJ2-1 and V is TRBV20-1, with D unresolved. V lost 6 bases to trimming and J lost 12 bases, with 15 bases between them. CDR3 length: 11 residues. Looked up from germline, CDR1 is DFQATT and CDR2 is SNEGSKA (reference sequence). CDR3: CSATDGPWQFF. CDR3 DNA: TGCAGTGCGACGGACGGACCGTGGCAGTTCTTC.

Concerning this clone itself: The same CDR3 also results from other DNA sequences found in this sample. This chain uses TRBV6-2 or TRBV6-3 with TRBJ2-4, with TRBD2 as a possible D gene (5 bases). Per the germline V gene, CDR1 is MNHEY and CDR2 is SVGEGT. This CDR3 has 14 residues. The V gene lost 5 bases and the J gene lost 0 bases, with 8 bases spanning the gap. DNA of the CDR3: TGTGCCAGCAGTCGAGGACTAGCCAAAAACATTCAGTACTTC. Translated: CASSRGLAKNIQYF.

This chain connects TRBV19 to TRBJ2-3; 10 nucleotides line up with TRBD2. The length of the CDR3 is 16 residues. The junction had 7 bases not matched to a gene; V was cut back by 4 bases and J by 3 bases. From germline, CDR1 is LNHDA and CDR2 SQIVND (reference sequence). The CDR3 DNA reads as TGTGCCAGTAGTAACCAGCGGGGGGGCCGTACAGATACGCAGTATTTT. Its translation: CASSNQRGGRTDTQYF.

The rearrangement joins TRBV5-4 to TRBJ1-1; TRBD1 is a possible D gene (6 bases). V lost 1 base to trimming and J lost 1 base, with 14 bases between them. The CDR3 consists of 16 residues. Germline loops: CDR1 SGHNT, CDR2 YYREEE (reference sequence). CDR3 protein: CASSLPGDRRNTEAFF. The CDR3 nucleotides are TGTGCCAGCAGCTTGCCCGGAGACAGGAGGAACACTGAAGCTTTCTTT.

The V gene is TRBV4-3, the J gene TRBJ2-6; no clear D. V was clipped by 0 bases and J by 0 bases, with 6 bases between them. Germline V gene sequence: CDR1 LGHNA, CDR2 YSLEER. The CDR3 covers 16 residues. The CDR3 coding sequence is TGCGCCAGCAGCCAAGAGGGAACCTCTGGGGCCAACGTCCTGACTTTC. It encodes CASSQEGTSGANVLTF.

This clone was observed once. The V gene is TRBV5-8, the J gene TRBJ1-2, with D uncertain. The V gene lost 0 bases and the J gene lost 4 bases, with 7 bases spanning the gap. The CDR3 runs 13 residues. The germline V gene encodes CDR1 SGHTS and CDR2 YDEGEE. The chain's CDR3 is CASSLASGYGYTF. The CDR3 DNA reads as TGTGCCAGCAGCTTGGCCAGCGGCTATGGCTACACCTTC.

This chain uses TRBV3-1 (or the pseudogene TRBV3-2) with TRBJ2-1; D call uncertain. The CDR3 is 15 amino acids. Trimming took off 0 bases at V and 6 bases at J, with 12 bases between the two ends. Germline V gene data show CDR1 as LGHDT and CDR2 as YNNKEL (reference sequence). The CDR3, as DNA: TGTGCCAGCAGCCAAGAAACGACTTCGTTCAATGAGCAGTTCTTC. The encoded protein is CASSQETTSFNEQFF.

The chain recombines TRBV24-1 with TRBJ2-5, with TRBD2 as a possible D gene (5 bases). This CDR3 comprises 14 residues. V lost 3 bases and J 5 bases, leaving 12 bases between the germline ends. Germline V lookup: CDR1 KGHDR, CDR2 SFDVKD. The CDR3 here is CATSDPAGAETQYF. DNA of the CDR3: TGTGCCACCAGTGATCCCGCGGGCGCGGAGACCCAGTACTTC.

V and J are TRBV7-2 and TRBJ2-7; TRBD2 aligns across 9 bases. The CDR3 consists of 15 residues. CDR1 is SGHTA and CDR2 is FQGNSA in the germline V gene. Trimming at V came to 5 bases and at J to 7 bases, leaving 12 bases not matched to a gene. The CDR3 reads CASSQREEGPGEQYF. DNA for the CDR3: TGTGCCAGCAGCCAGCGGGAGGAAGGTCCGGGGGAGCAGTACTTC.

The J gene is TRBJ2-1, the V gene TRBV7-2; 10 bases match TRBD1. CDR1 and CDR2 from the germline V gene are SGHTA and FQGNSA. The V gene end was trimmed by 5 bases and the J gene end by 4 bases; junction bases not matched to a gene: 2. The CDR3 covers 14 residues. The CDR3 DNA follows: TGTGCCAGCAGCCGGACAGGGGGTTACAATGAGCAGTTCTTC. Protein sequence: CASSRTGGYNEQFF.

This chain connects TRBV29-1 to TRBJ1-1; 7 bases are shared with TRBD1. V lost 6 bases to trimming and J lost 5 bases; unmatched junction nucleotides: 6. The CDR3 runs 12 residues. Germline lookup yields CDR1 SQVTM and CDR2 ANQGSEA. CDR3 DNA sequence: TGCAGCGTCACGACAGGGTCTACTGAAGCTTTCTTT. It is translated as CSVTTGSTEAFF. The whole variable domain, filled in from reference TRBV29-1 and TRBJ1-1, reads SAVISQKPSRDICQRGTSLTIQCQVDSQVTMMFWYRQQPGQSLTLIATANQGSEATYESGFVIDKFPISRPNLTFSTLTVSNMSPEDSSIYLCSVTTGSTEAFFGQGTRLTVV.

The rearrangement joins TRBV4-2 to TRBJ2-5; D unresolved. V shed 0 bases and J shed 5 bases, with 4 bases lying between them. This CDR3 contains 12 residues. CDR1 LGHNA and CDR2 YNFKEQ come from the germline V gene. DNA of the CDR3: TGTGCCAGCAGCCAAGATCACGAGACCCAGTACTTC. Its protein product is CASSQDHETQYF.

J is TRBJ2-1 and V is TRBV2; 8 bases fit TRBD2. Germline V gene data show CDR1 as SNHLY and CDR2 as FYNNEI. With V trimmed by 7 bases and J by 10 bases, 15 bases remained unmatched. The CDR3 extends over 15 amino acids. This CDR3 is CASNLNSGTRGEQFF. In DNA form, the CDR3 reads TGTGCCAGCAACCTAAATAGCGGGACCCGGGGCGAGCAGTTCTTC.

The chain uses TRBV7-3 and TRBJ1-1; 12 nucleotides match TRBD1. Germline assignment: CDR1 SGHTA and CDR2 FQGTGA. V dropped 5 bases and J dropped 5; count of bases not matched to a gene: 6. This CDR3 spans 15 amino acids. The CDR3 region is CASSPGTGGRTEAFF. The DNA for the CDR3 is TGTGCCAGCAGCCCCGGGACAGGGGGCAGGACTGAAGCTTTCTTT.

V is TRBV27 and J is TRBJ1-5, with 7 bases that match TRBD1. Germline V gives CDR1 MNHEY, CDR2 SMNVEV (reference sequence). V trimming: 5 bases; J trimming: 3 bases; junction bases outside the gene matches: 10. CDR3 size: 16 residues. The CDR3 sequence: CASSLRRGGNNQPQHF. CDR3 sequence (DNA): TGTGCCAGCAGTCTCCGTAGAGGGGGCAACAATCAGCCCCAGCATTTT.

This clone has just one count. The genes are TRBV5-1 and TRBJ2-1; the D call may be TRBD1 or TRBD2 (5 bases each). Germline V gene lookup returns CDR1 SGHRS and CDR2 YFSETQ. The CDR3 is 13 residues long. Trimming took 4 bases from V and 8 from J, leaving 13 bases between them. In DNA, the CDR3 is TGCGCCAGCAGCCAGGGACCCCATGATGAGCAGTTCTTC. As protein: CASSQGPHDEQFF.

This rearrangement joins TRBV7-3 to TRBJ2-5, with 7 bases that match TRBD1. The CDR3 contains 15 residues. Germline trimming cut 1 base from V and 4 bases from J; bases unmatched to any gene: 6. The germline V gene encodes CDR1 SGHTA and CDR2 FQGTGA. This CDR3 is CASSLMATGAETQYF. The CDR3 DNA is TGTGCCAGCAGCTTAATGGCCACAGGGGCAGAGACCCAGTACTTC.

This chain links TRBV7-2 with TRBJ2-5; TRBD1 matches 11 bases. In germline, CDR1 is SGHTA, CDR2 FQGNSA. Losses at the gene ends were 1 base for V and 6 bases for J; bases not matched to a gene: 7. The CDR3 has 16 amino acids. The CDR3 loop reads CASSLVVGQGGQTQYF. The DNA for the CDR3 is TGTGCCAGCAGCTTAGTGGTGGGACAGGGGGGTCAGACCCAGTACTTC. Variable domain in full (rest from reference TRBV7-2 and TRBJ2-5): GAGVSQSPSNKVTEKGKDVELRCDPISGHTALYWYRQSLGQGLEFLIYFQGNSAPDKSGLPSDRFSAERTGGSVSTLTIQRTQQEDSAVYLCASSLVVGQGGQTQYFGPGTRLLVL.

The chain links TRBV4-1 to TRBJ1-1; the D gene is possibly TRBD1 (5 bases). V gave up 7 bases and J gave up 1 base, with 13 bases separating them. There are 14 residues in the CDR3. Germline V gene sequence: CDR1 MGHRA, CDR2 YSYEKL. The DNA of the CDR3 is TGCGCCAGCACCCTCTCCGACAGGAACACTGAAGCTTTCTTT. Its translation: CASTLSDRNTEAFF.

The chain has TRBV7-9 and TRBJ1-1; D may be TRBD1 (6 bases). The CDR3 is 15 amino acids. Germline CDR1 and CDR2: SEHNR and FQNEAQ (reference sequence). V gave up 4 bases and J gave up 4 bases, with 16 bases separating them. CDR3 in DNA: TGTGCCAGCAGCTCATCGAAGGGGGGGACCACTGAAGCTTTCTTT. Encoded protein: CASSSSKGGTTEAFF.

The chain is built from TRBV27 and TRBJ1-1, with a tentative D call TRBD1 (6 bases). This CDR3 has 15 residues. Trimming took off 5 bases at V and 4 bases at J, with 17 bases between the two ends. In germline, CDR1 is MNHEY, CDR2 SMNVEV (reference sequence). The CDR3 region has the DNA TGTGCCAGCAGTCGCGACCTTCAGGGGTTCACTGAAGCTTTCTTT. Its translation: CASSRDLQGFTEAFF.

The chain joins TRBV29-1 to TRBJ2-5; D remains unclear. Germline assignment: CDR1 SQVTM and CDR2 ANQGSEA. Trimming removed 4 bases from V and 5 bases from J, with 8 bases in between. CDR3 size: 11 residues. CDR3 sequence: CSVALEETQYF. The CDR3, as DNA: TGCAGCGTTGCCCTAGAGGAGACCCAGTACTTC.